This TCR beta chain derives from a study of T cells in tumors after PD-1 blockade. In the case of this clone: Its antigen is not known.

Study results and limitations: Two pre-treatment samples showed no clonal replacement between them. Blood contained about 44% of the tumor's TCR clonotypes.

The germline V and J ends were trimmed by 3 bases and 10 bases, with 13 bases remaining between them. There are 14 residues in the CDR3. CDR1 is KGHSH, CDR2 LQKENI, per germline. Sequencing was performed with immunoSEQ multiplex PCR; in TCRdb, only in-frame clones are kept and a portion is missing. The sample yields over 1,500 clones, nearly 70% seen once. Sequences were derived from tumor tissue, sampled before anti-PD-1 treatment. The clonotype comes from a human donor with basal cell carcinoma. The J gene is TRBJ1-6, the V gene TRBV18, with D uncertain. DNA of the CDR3: TGTGCCAGCTCACCGAGCAGCACTACCTCACCCCTCCACTTT. Its translation is CASSPSSTTSPLHF.